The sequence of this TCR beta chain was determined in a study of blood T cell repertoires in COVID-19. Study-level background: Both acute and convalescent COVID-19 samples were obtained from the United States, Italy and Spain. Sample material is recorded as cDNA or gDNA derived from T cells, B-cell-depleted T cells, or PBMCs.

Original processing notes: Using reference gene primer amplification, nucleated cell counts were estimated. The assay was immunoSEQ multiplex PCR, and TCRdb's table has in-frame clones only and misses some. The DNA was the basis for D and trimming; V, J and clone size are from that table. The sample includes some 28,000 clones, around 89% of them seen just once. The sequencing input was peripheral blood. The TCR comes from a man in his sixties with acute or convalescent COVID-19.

The CDR3 reads CASTGQSYGYTF. The CDR3 DNA reads TGTGCCAGCACGGGACAATCCTATGGCTACACCTTC. This chain links TRBV19 with TRBJ1-2; D possibly corresponds to TRBD1 (6 bases). V shed 9 bases and J shed 4 bases, with 12 bases lying between them. This CDR3 contains 12 residues. CDR1 LNHDA and CDR2 SQIVND come from the germline V gene (reference sequence).